This entry lists 23 T cell receptor beta chains sequenced from one sample in a study of T cells in Graves' hyperthyroidism and ophthalmopathy (dated by TCRdb to about 2019). Libraries were prepared through multiplex PCR. The sequencing machine was an Illumina HiSeq 2000. The TCR beta CDR3 regions were amplified from RNA transcripts. A first-round RT-PCR of the TCR CDR3 used the HTBI primer set with the Qiagen OneStep RT-PCR kit. The public sequencing data were trimmed at Q25 with fastp and processed into clonotypes with MiXCR by TCRdb, which kept only in-frame beta chains. For every CDR3 protein sequence, its rows merge into one entry that carries the most common genes and DNA. Counted in this sample were around 620,000 distinct CDR3 sequences; 14% of them appeared once. The ten top clones hold approximately 6.4% of the sample. The sequenced sample consisted of blood. All receptors come from a woman younger than 35 with Graves' ophthalmopathy.

This clonotype was detected many times. The chain links TRBV18 to TRBJ1-5, with D unresolved. V lost 8 bases and J 1 base, leaving 9 bases between the germline ends. CDR3 length: 13 amino acids. Looked up from germline, CDR1 is KGHSH and CDR2 is LQKENI. The DNA for the CDR3 is TGTGCCAGCAGCCAAGGGAGCAATCAGCCCCAGCATTTT. Protein sequence: CASSQGSNQPQHF.

The sample holds many counts of this clonotype. The chain carries TRBV30 and TRBJ1-2, with 7 bases fitting TRBD1. V gave up 4 bases and J gave up 9 bases; unmatched junction bases: 8. This CDR3 is 12 amino acids long. Looked up from germline, CDR1 is GTSNPN and CDR2 is SVGIG (reference sequence). In DNA, the CDR3 is TGTGCCTGGACCCCGACAGGGATGAGCTACACCTTC. This codes for CAWTPTGMSYTF.

This clonotype was recorded many times. Here the CDR3 DNA reads TGTGCCAGCAGCTTGGTAGTATGGGGCGGGGATTACGAGCAGTACTTC. It codes for CASSLVVWGGDYEQYF. The V gene is TRBV5-5, the J gene TRBJ2-7; perhaps TRBD2 as D (6 bases). The length of the CDR3 is 16 residues. From germline, CDR1 is SGHKS and CDR2 YYEKEE (reference sequence). V was trimmed by 0 bases and J by 4 bases, leaving 17 bases between them.

The table lists this clonotype with many counts. The rearrangement links TRBV30 to TRBJ1-5; TRBD1 matches 7 bases. The CDR3 has 14 residues. V was pared by 2 bases and J by 5 bases, with 6 bases of the junction left unmatched. Germline CDR1 and CDR2: GTSNPN and SVGIG (reference sequence). The CDR3 loop is CAWSLGGQHQPQHF. The DNA for the CDR3 is TGTGCCTGGAGTCTAGGGGGACAGCATCAGCCCCAGCATTTT.

This clonotype was recorded at least ten times. This chain uses TRBV12-3 or TRBV12-4 with TRBJ2-7; TRBD1 or TRBD2 may be the D gene (7 bases each). The CDR3 loop spans 19 amino acids. V was trimmed by 6 bases and J by 3 bases, leaving 30 bases between them. This CDR3 is CASSRLPITSDRDYYEQYF. CDR3 DNA sequence: TGTGCCAGCAGCCGTCTGCCTATAACCAGTGACAGGGACTACTACGAGCAGTACTTC.

This clonotype occurred many times. This chain uses TRBV7-2 with TRBJ1-6; possibly TRBD1 for D (5 bases). V gave up 2 bases and J gave up 7 bases, with 9 bases separating them. CDR3 size: 14 residues. The germline V gene encodes CDR1 SGHTA and CDR2 FQGNSA. The CDR3 here is CASSLQGWNSPLHF. The CDR3 DNA is TGTGCCAGCAGCTTACAGGGTTGGAATTCACCCCTCCACTTT. The full variable domain, rest sourced from reference TRBV7-2 and TRBJ1-6, is GAGVSQSPSNKVTEKGKDVELRCDPISGHTALYWYRQSLGQGLEFLIYFQGNSAPDKSGLPSDRFSAERTGGSVSTLTIQRTQQEDSAVYLCASSLQGWNSPLHFGNGTRLTVT.

CDR3 DNA: TGTGCCAGTAGTATCGAGCCACAGGGAGGAAACACCATATATTTT. Its translation: CASSIEPQGGNTIYF. The chain uses TRBV19 and TRBJ1-3; TRBD1 might be the D (6 bases). The germline V gene encodes CDR1 LNHDA and CDR2 SQIVND (reference sequence). The CDR3 has 15 amino acids. V lost 3 bases and J 4 bases, leaving 13 bases between the germline ends. Drawing the rest from reference TRBV19 and TRBJ1-3, the complete variable domain is DGGITQSPKYLFRKEGQNVTLSCEQNLNHDAMYWYRQDPGQGLRLIYYSQIVNDFQKGDIAEGYSVSREKKESFPLTVTSAQKNPTAFYLCASSIEPQGGNTIYFGEGSWLTVV.

This clonotype occurred many times. The genes are TRBV5-1 and TRBJ2-4, with D possibly TRBD1 on 5 matching bases. Germline lookup yields CDR1 SGHRS and CDR2 YFSETQ. The CDR3 totals 14 residues. Deletions cut 0 bases from V and 3 bases from J, with 7 bases between. The DNA for the CDR3 is TGCGCCAGCAGCTTGGGCAGGGACAAAAACATTCAGTACTTC. Translating it yields CASSLGRDKNIQYF. The whole variable domain, remainder taken from reference TRBV5-1 and TRBJ2-4, is KAGVTQTPRYLIKTRGQQVTLSCSPISGHRSVSWYQQTPGQGLQFLFEYFSETQRNKGNFPGRFSGRQFSNSRSEMNVSTLELGDSALYLCASSLGRDKNIQYFGAGTRLSVL.

This chain connects TRBV14 to TRBJ2-5; TRBD1 is a possible D gene (5 bases). The V and J ends lost 2 bases and 5 bases respectively, with 21 bases between them. CDR1 is SGHDN and CDR2 is FVKESK in the germline V gene. CDR3 length: 17 amino acids. CDR3: CASSQLYRGWVSETQYF. The DNA of the CDR3 is TGTGCCAGCAGCCAACTCTATAGGGGATGGGTCTCTGAGACCCAGTACTTC.

This clonotype was counted ten times or more. The CDR3 spells CASSPGMRETQYF. In DNA form, the CDR3 reads TGTGCCAGCAGCCCCGGGATGCGGGAGACCCAGTACTTC. The chain carries TRBV6-1 and TRBJ2-5; tentative D call: TRBD2 (5 bases). The CDR3 totals 13 residues. The germline V gene encodes CDR1 MNHNS and CDR2 SASEGT. V was cut by 6 bases and J by 5 bases, with 13 bases left in between.

This rearrangement joins TRBV5-5 to TRBJ2-2, with 9 bases fitting TRBD1. This CDR3 is 16 amino acids long. CDR1 is SGHKS and CDR2 is YYEKEE in the germline V gene (reference sequence). Germline trimming cut 4 bases from V and 0 bases from J; bases unmatched to any gene: 4. CDR3 region: CASSIQGASNTGELFF. For the CDR3, the DNA is TGTGCCAGCAGCATACAGGGGGCCTCGAACACCGGGGAGCTGTTTTTT.

This clonotype has a handful of counts. The chain uses TRBV4-1 and TRBJ2-2; a possible D gene is TRBD1 (6 bases). CDR3 length: 19 residues. V was clipped by 4 bases and J by 0 bases, with 21 bases between them. Germline V gene sequence: CDR1 MGHRA, CDR2 YSYEKL. CDR3: CASSLRLDSLSANTGELFF. In DNA, the CDR3 is TGCGCCAGCAGCCTACGACTGGACAGTCTTAGCGCGAACACCGGGGAGCTGTTTTTT.

This clonotype came up many times. V gene TRBV7-3 combines with J gene TRBJ2-1; D is undetermined. Germline CDR1 is SGHTA and CDR2 is FQGTGA. V was clipped by 5 bases and J by 5 bases, with 13 bases between them. The CDR3 extends over 14 amino acids. The CDR3 here is CASSRSESDNEQFF. CDR3 bases: TGTGCCAGCAGCAGGAGCGAATCCGACAATGAGCAGTTCTTC.

This clonotype was detected many times. The rearrangement uses TRBV6-2 or TRBV6-3 and TRBJ1-5, with a tentative D call TRBD1 (5 bases). The V and J ends lost 6 bases and 3 bases respectively, with 18 bases between them. Germline CDR1 and CDR2: MNHEY and SVGEGT. The CDR3 loop spans 16 amino acids. CDR3 amino acids: CASSKSGGYDNQPQHF. In DNA form, the CDR3 reads TGTGCCAGCAGCAAATCGGGGGGGTATGACAATCAGCCCCAGCATTTT.

This chain connects TRBV15 to TRBJ1-3; tentatively, D is TRBD1 (6 bases). The V end lost 0 bases, the J end lost 4 bases, and 16 bases lay between the germline ends. The CDR3 is 17 amino acids. Germline V CDR1 and CDR2: LNHNV, YYDKDF (reference sequence). Here the CDR3 DNA reads TGTGCCACCAGCAGAGACCCATCCGGGACACACGGAAACACCATATATTTT. It yields the protein CATSRDPSGTHGNTIYF.

The table lists this clonotype with many counts. The chain links TRBV11-2 to TRBJ1-1; possibly TRBD1 for D (5 bases). Trimming removed 3 bases from V and 3 bases from J, with 17 bases in between. Germline V gene data show CDR1 as SGHAT and CDR2 as FQNNGV. The CDR3 sequence is 16 residues long. CDR3 protein: CASSLFGKGSDTEAFF. The CDR3 coding sequence is TGTGCCAGCAGCTTGTTTGGGAAGGGGAGTGACACTGAAGCTTTCTTT.

This clonotype was found many times. V gene TRBV6-1 combines with J gene TRBJ2-1, with 13 positions matching TRBD2. Germline CDR1 and CDR2: MNHNS and SASEGT. The ends lost 5 bases at V and 4 bases at J; junction bases unmatched: 8. The CDR3 runs 17 residues. The CDR3 bases are TGTGCCAGCAGTACCCGACTAGCGGGAGGCCTATACAATGAGCAGTTCTTC. Translating gives CASSTRLAGGLYNEQFF.

This sequence joins TRBV5-1 and TRBJ2-1, with D possibly being TRBD2 (6 bases). Germline CDR1 reads SGHRS; CDR2 reads YFSETQ. The CDR3 is made up of 15 amino acids. V lost 1 base and J lost 6, with 14 bases in between. The CDR3 DNA is TGCGCCAGCAGCTTGCGAAGCGAGGAGGGCAATGAGCAGTTCTTC. Translating it yields CASSLRSEEGNEQFF. Together with reference TRBV5-1 and TRBJ2-1, the CDR3 gives the full variable domain: KAGVTQTPRYLIKTRGQQVTLSCSPISGHRSVSWYQQTPGQGLQFLFEYFSETQRNKGNFPGRFSGRQFSNSRSEMNVSTLELGDSALYLCASSLRSEEGNEQFFGPGTRLTVL.

This rearrangement joins TRBV18 to TRBJ2-2; a weak D match, TRBD1 (6 bases). The CDR3 has 17 residues. Trimming cost V 0 bases and J 2 bases, with 13 bases left between them. Germline V lookup: CDR1 KGHSH, CDR2 LQKENI. The CDR3 region is CASSPPLGARNTGELFF. The CDR3 nucleotides read TGTGCCAGCTCACCACCGCTGGGGGCCCGTAACACCGGGGAGCTGTTTTTT.

This clonotype was observed a handful of times. V gene TRBV5-6 combines with J gene TRBJ2-1, with unresolved D. Trimming took off 0 bases at V and 4 bases at J, with 14 bases between the two ends. The CDR3 has 16 amino acids. The V gene's germline CDR1 is SGHDT and CDR2 YYEEEE. The CDR3 loop reads CASSLAGRSPYNEQFF. The CDR3 DNA sequence: TGTGCCAGCAGCTTGGCCGGACGTAGTCCGTACAATGAGCAGTTCTTC.

This clonotype was seen a few times. This rearrangement joins TRBV15 to TRBJ1-4; TRBD1 aligns across 7 bases. CDR3 size: 13 residues. The germline CDR1 and CDR2 sequences are LNHNV and YYDKDF (reference sequence). Trimming removed 8 bases from V and 6 bases from J; junction bases left unmatched: 6. The CDR3 DNA reads as TGTGCCACCGAGGGACAGTCAGATGAAAAACTGTTTTTT. Encoded protein: CATEGQSDEKLFF.

Remarks on this clonotype: This could be a read error, since a much larger clone is one nucleotide away. The V call is TRBV12-3 or TRBV12-4, the J call TRBJ2-1, with 10 bases that match TRBD1. This CDR3 has 16 amino acids. With 6 bases clipped from V and 6 bases from J, the junction kept 11 bases outside the gene matches. This CDR3 is CASSNRQGAACNEQFF. The CDR3 DNA is TGTGCCAGCAGCAACCGACAGGGGGCCGCCTGCAATGAGCAGTTCTTC.

V gene TRBV7-8 combines with J gene TRBJ1-2, with TRBD1 as a possible D gene (5 bases). Germline V gives CDR1 SGHVS, CDR2 FQNEAQ. V gave up 5 bases and J gave up 3 bases, with 16 bases separating them. This CDR3 contains 15 residues. CDR3 residues: CASSLIQTEYYGYTF. CDR3 DNA sequence: TGTGCCAGCAGCCTGATCCAGACAGAATACTATGGCTACACCTTC.